This entry describes one TCR beta chain. Its antigen is unknown. Only in-frame clones appear in the TCRdb table, and some are missing; sequencing was by immunoSEQ multiplex PCR. The sample carries about 67,000 clones, roughly 80% recorded once. CDR3 length equals 13 residues. Trimming pared 5 bases from V and 7 bases from J, leaving 12 bases between. Germline-derived CDR1 and CDR2 are MDHEN and SYDVKM. The record originates from a study of T cell responses to AZD1222 COVID-19 vaccine. For the study at large: Second-dose timings of about 4 or about 12 weeks were pooled. The study, taken as a whole, reports: Spike-specific TCR breadth and depth both grew after two AZD1222 doses. Clonal diversity was possibly underestimated, and white British individuals and females predominated among donors. Baseline testing showed seropositivity in only a handful of AZD1222 recipients.

The sequence was collected from an adult in good health. The chain carries TRBV28 and TRBJ1-5; no firm D call. The source was peripheral blood, collected on day 0 of AZD1222 vaccination. The CDR3 region is CASSDPWSQPQHF. The CDR3 coding sequence is TGTGCCAGCAGTGACCCTTGGAGCCAGCCCCAGCATTTT.